Below, 31 T cell receptor beta chains from the same sample are listed, as sequenced in a study of blood T cell repertoires in COVID-19. The assay was immunoSEQ multiplex PCR, and TCRdb's table has in-frame clones only and misses some. The data contain approximately 300,000 clones, approximately 84% of them singletons. Specimen: PBMCs or T cells enriched from blood (not recorded which). These receptors were obtained from a man aged 25-40 years who had recovered from COVID-19.

This chain links TRBV6-2 or TRBV6-3 with TRBJ1-1; D call uncertain. This CDR3 contains 13 residues. Germline V gene sequence: CDR1 MNHEY, CDR2 SVGEGT. Trimming cost V 3 bases and J 5 bases, with 10 bases left between them. The CDR3, as DNA: TGTGCCAGCAGTTATGAGGGAAGAACTGAAGCTTTCTTT. This codes for CASSYEGRTEAFF.

The V and J genes are TRBV7-9 and TRBJ1-1, with TRBD1 as a possible D gene (5 bases). The germline V and J ends were trimmed by 1 base and 5 bases, with 14 bases remaining between them. The germline V gene encodes CDR1 SEHNR and CDR2 FQNEAQ (reference sequence). This CDR3 region has 15 residues. CDR3 residues: CASSLENRRETEAFF. As DNA, the CDR3 is TGTGCCAGCAGCTTAGAAAACAGGAGGGAAACTGAAGCTTTCTTT.

The gene calls are TRBV13 and TRBJ1-1; TRBD1 is a possible D gene (5 bases). Germline V lookup: CDR1 PRHDT, CDR2 FYEKMQ (reference sequence). Trimming left V 1 base short and J 1 base short, with 13 bases between. This CDR3 has 16 amino acids. The CDR3 region is CASSLEGAVTNTEAFF. For the CDR3, the DNA is TGTGCCAGCAGCTTAGAAGGGGCAGTAACGAACACTGAAGCTTTCTTT.

This rearrangement joins TRBV10-1 to TRBJ1-4; D gene unclear. Germline V gene data show CDR1 as WNHNN and CDR2 as SYGVQD (reference sequence). Between the trimmed V and J ends, which lost 0 bases and 0 bases, there was a span of 5 bases. The length of the CDR3 is 15 residues. DNA for the CDR3: TGCGCCAGCAGTGAGTCTTCTGCAACTAATGAAAAACTGTTTTTT. Protein sequence: CASSESSATNEKLFF.

This chain joins TRBV19 and TRBJ2-7; 10 bases map to TRBD1. V shed 5 bases, J shed 6 bases, and the junction held 7 bases outside the gene matches. CDR1 is LNHDA and CDR2 is SQIVND in the germline V gene (reference sequence). The CDR3 totals 14 residues. CDR3 residues: CASSPGTGAFEQYF. The CDR3 DNA is TGTGCCAGTAGTCCCGGGACAGGGGCGTTCGAGCAGTACTTC.

The rearrangement uses TRBV9 and TRBJ2-5; 11 nucleotides line up with TRBD1. The CDR3 loop spans 16 amino acids. The J segment lost 5 bases and the V segment lost 0 bases, leaving 6 bases of the junction unmatched. Germline CDR1 and CDR2: SGDLS and YYNGEE. The CDR3 region is CASSVEGQGEVETQYF. As DNA, the CDR3 is TGTGCCAGCAGCGTAGAGGGACAGGGGGAAGTGGAGACCCAGTACTTC.

The chain combines TRBV3-1 (or the pseudogene TRBV3-2) with TRBJ1-3; D not certain. This CDR3 has 17 residues. Germline CDR1 LGHDT, CDR2 YNNKEL (reference sequence). The germline V and J ends were trimmed by 0 bases and 4 bases, with 16 bases remaining between them. The CDR3 spells CASSQDKLRAVGNTIYF. In nucleotides, the CDR3 is TGTGCCAGCAGCCAAGATAAATTAAGAGCCGTAGGAAACACCATATATTTT.

V usage is TRBV3-1 (or the pseudogene TRBV3-2) and J usage is TRBJ1-2, with D maybe TRBD1 (5 bases). Trimming cost V 3 bases and J 2 bases, with 10 bases left between them. The CDR3 totals 14 residues. In germline, CDR1 is LGHDT, CDR2 YNNKEL (reference sequence). CDR3: CASSQSRVNYGYTF. The CDR3 DNA follows: TGTGCCAGCAGCCAGAGCAGGGTAAACTATGGCTACACCTTC.

This chain connects TRBV7-9 to TRBJ1-1; no definite D call. The CDR3 contains 15 residues. Per the germline V gene, CDR1 is SEHNR and CDR2 is FQNEAQ (reference sequence). V lost 6 bases and J 2 bases, leaving 16 bases between the germline ends. The CDR3 protein is CASRDGVTENTEAFF. The CDR3 coding sequence is TGTGCCAGCAGGGACGGGGTTACTGAAAACACTGAAGCTTTCTTT.

This chain connects TRBV27 to TRBJ2-7, with 7 bases fitting TRBD1. Trimming removed 3 bases from V and 7 bases from J; junction bases left unmatched: 12. The CDR3 extends over 15 amino acids. Germline-derived CDR1 and CDR2 are MNHEY and SMNVEV (reference sequence). CDR3 nucleotides: TGTGCCAGCAGTTTCTACAGGGGCGTCTACGGGGAGCAGTACTTC. Translating it yields CASSFYRGVYGEQYF.

The rearrangement joins TRBV24-1 to TRBJ1-3, with a possible D match to TRBD1 (5 bases). Trimming cost V 6 bases and J 2 bases, with 10 bases left between them. CDR1 and CDR2 (germline): KGHDR, SFDVKD. The CDR3 is 14 amino acids. In nucleotides, the CDR3 is TGTGCCACCAGTTCTGGCAGGGCTGGAAACACCATATATTTT. The encoded protein is CATSSGRAGNTIYF.

The V and J genes are TRBV28 and TRBJ1-4, with D possibly matching TRBD1 (6 bases). Per the germline V gene, CDR1 is MDHEN and CDR2 is SYDVKM. V was clipped by 2 bases and J by 4 bases, with 11 bases between them. The length of the CDR3 is 15 residues. The chain's CDR3 is CASSLSRGLNEKLFF. The CDR3 DNA sequence: TGTGCCAGCAGTTTAAGCAGGGGCCTTAATGAAAAACTGTTTTTT.

The rearrangement joins TRBV6-5 to TRBJ1-4; D gene uncertain. The CDR3 consists of 16 residues. Trimming pared 0 bases from V and 6 bases from J, leaving 14 bases between. The V gene's germline CDR1 is MNHEY and CDR2 SVGAGI. CDR3 nucleotide sequence: TGTGCCAGCAGTTACTCGATCGCAGGTGTGGATGAAAAACTGTTTTTT. Amino acid sequence: CASSYSIAGVDEKLFF.

The genes are TRBV27 and TRBJ1-2, with TRBD1 matching over 8 bases. CDR3 length equals 14 residues. Losses at the gene ends were 3 bases for V and 6 bases for J; bases not matched to a gene: 6. Germline-derived CDR1 and CDR2 are MNHEY and SMNVEV (reference sequence). The CDR3: CASSFRGQDDGYTF. The CDR3 DNA follows: TGTGCCAGCAGTTTCCGGGGACAGGATGATGGCTACACCTTC.

With regard to this clone: Other DNA sequences in the sample encode the same CDR3. The gene calls are TRBV5-1 and TRBJ2-3; a weak D match, TRBD1 (6 bases). The V gene lost 2 bases and the J gene lost 0 bases, with 13 bases spanning the gap. Germline-derived CDR1 and CDR2 are SGHRS and YFSETQ. CDR3 size: 16 residues. The CDR3 here is CASSFGQYTSTDTQYF. CDR3 coding DNA: TGCGCCAGCAGCTTCGGACAGTACACTAGCACAGATACGCAGTATTTT.

In this sample, this clone turned up once. The chain employs TRBV5-1 and TRBJ2-7, with 11 bases lining up with TRBD2. Per the germline V gene, CDR1 is SGHRS and CDR2 is YFSETQ. The V segment lost 2 bases and the J segment 1 base; nucleotides outside the gene matches: 5. CDR3 length: 16 residues. In DNA, the CDR3 is TGCGCCAGCAGCTTAACTCTAGCGGGAGGTTCCTACGAGCAGTACTTC. Translation: CASSLTLAGGSYEQYF. Using reference TRBV5-1 and TRBJ2-7 for the parts outside the CDR3, the full variable domain is KAGVTQTPRYLIKTRGQQVTLSCSPISGHRSVSWYQQTPGQGLQFLFEYFSETQRNKGNFPGRFSGRQFSNSRSEMNVSTLELGDSALYLCASSLTLAGGSYEQYFGPGTRLTVT.

The chain links TRBV3-1 (or the pseudogene TRBV3-2) to TRBJ2-5, with 7 bases aligning to TRBD1. Germline CDR1 and CDR2: LGHDT and YNNKEL (reference sequence). V shed 5 bases, J shed 5 bases, and the junction held 5 bases outside the gene matches. The CDR3 runs to 13 residues. The CDR3 coding sequence is TGTGCCAGCAGCAGGGACAGAAGGGAGACCCAGTACTTC. As protein: CASSRDRRETQYF.

The chain combines TRBV18 with TRBJ1-2; 9 nucleotides match TRBD1. Losses at the gene ends were 6 bases for V and 5 bases for J; bases not matched to a gene: 19. The CDR3 sequence is 18 residues long. The germline V gene encodes CDR1 KGHSH and CDR2 LQKENI. CDR3 residues: CASSQTPGTGPFGYGYTF. The CDR3 region has the DNA TGTGCCAGCTCTCAGACCCCCGGGACAGGGCCCTTTGGATATGGCTACACCTTC.

The V call is TRBV15, the J call TRBJ1-2; D call uncertain. Germline V CDR1 and CDR2: LNHNV, YYDKDF (reference sequence). The length of the CDR3 is 14 residues. V gave up 4 bases and J gave up 7 bases, with 16 bases separating them. CDR3 DNA: TGTGCCACCAGCACGGGATCAGAGATGGGTGGCTACACCTTC. This gives the protein CATSTGSEMGGYTF.

The rearrangement joins TRBV19 to TRBJ2-7; 11 nucleotides agree with TRBD2. CDR3 length: 15 residues. CDR1 and CDR2 from the germline V gene are LNHDA and SQIVND (reference sequence). The V segment lost 4 bases and the J segment 5 bases; nucleotides outside the gene matches: 7. CDR3 region: CASSTLAGDSNEQYF. For the CDR3, the DNA is TGTGCCAGTAGTACACTAGCGGGGGACTCTAACGAGCAGTACTTC.

J is TRBJ2-7 and V is TRBV6-5, with D possibly matching TRBD2 (7 bases). The ends were cut back, 6 bases at V and 7 bases at J, with 16 bases in the middle. Germline V gene sequence: CDR1 MNHEY, CDR2 SVGAGI. The CDR3 consists of 13 residues. The CDR3 nucleotides read TGTGCCAGCAGCACAGGGAGGGTGGGAGAGCAGTACTTC. This codes for CASSTGRVGEQYF.

This clone occurred once. This rearrangement joins TRBV5-1 to TRBJ2-1; 8 bases line up with TRBD1. The CDR3 runs 14 residues. V was pared by 3 bases and J by 3 bases, with 2 bases of the junction left unmatched. CDR1 and CDR2 (germline): SGHRS, YFSETQ. CDR3 DNA: TGCGCCAGCAGCTCCAGGGGGCTCTACAATGAGCAGTTCTTC. This translates into CASSSRGLYNEQFF.

The chain couples TRBV29-1 to TRBJ2-7; no definite D call. V lost 3 bases and J lost 4, with 7 bases in between. The CDR3 extends over 11 amino acids. Germline V CDR1 and CDR2: SQVTM, ANQGSEA. For the CDR3, the DNA is TGCAGCGTTGATCCCTCTTACGAGCAGTACTTC. Translating it yields CSVDPSYEQYF.

This chain joins TRBV10-3 and TRBJ2-7; 8 bases agree with TRBD2. Germline loops: CDR1 ENHRY, CDR2 SYGVKD. J gave up 5 bases and V 10 bases, and 10 bases lay outside the gene matches. This CDR3 contains 13 residues. The chain's CDR3 is CATSGTSTDEQYF. The DNA for the CDR3 is TGTGCCACCAGCGGGACTAGTACCGACGAGCAGTACTTC.

This clone is a singleton in its sample. The J gene is TRBJ1-2, the V gene TRBV18; TRBD1 aligns across 10 bases. Germline loops: CDR1 KGHSH, CDR2 LQKENI. This CDR3 has 18 amino acids. J lost 0 bases, V lost 1 base, and 8 bases had no gene match. CDR3 loop: CASSPLGQGERANYGYTF. CDR3 bases: TGTGCCAGCTCACCACTTGGACAGGGGGAACGAGCTAACTATGGCTACACCTTC.

This chain links TRBV5-1 with TRBJ2-4; the match to TRBD2 covers 7 bases. The trim removed 0 bases at V and 0 bases at J, leaving 6 bases unmatched. The CDR3 loop spans 17 amino acids. Germline CDR1 and CDR2: SGHRS and YFSETQ. The DNA for the CDR3 is TGCGCCAGCAGCTTGGAGGGTCCGGGGGGAGCCAAAAACATTCAGTACTTC. It yields the protein CASSLEGPGGAKNIQYF.

The table lists this clone with a few counts. The chain joins TRBV18 to TRBJ2-6; 9 nucleotides match TRBD1. CDR1 and CDR2 (germline): KGHSH, LQKENI. The junction had 6 bases not matched to a gene; V was cut back by 3 bases and J by 0 bases. The CDR3 consists of 18 residues. CDR3: CASSPGQGLFSGANVLTF. For the CDR3, the DNA is TGTGCCAGCTCACCGGGACAGGGACTTTTCTCTGGGGCCAACGTCCTGACTTTC. Filled out from reference TRBV18 and TRBJ2-6, the complete variable domain reads NAGVMQNPRHLVRRRGQEARLRCSPMKGHSHVYWYRQLPEEGLKFMVYLQKENIIDESGMPKERFSAEFPKEGPSILRIQQVVRGDSAAYFCASSPGQGLFSGANVLTFGAGSRLTVL.

V gene TRBV4-1 combines with J gene TRBJ1-2, with TRBD1 matching 8 bases. J gave up 4 bases and V 3 bases, and 4 bases lay outside the gene matches. The length of the CDR3 is 14 residues. Germline V gene data show CDR1 as MGHRA and CDR2 as YSYEKL. CDR3: CASSQIGTGYGYTF. The CDR3 DNA is TGCGCCAGCAGCCAGATCGGGACAGGCTATGGCTACACCTTC.

This clone was observed once. This chain connects TRBV4-1 to TRBJ2-7, with 7 nucleotides matching TRBD2. The length of the CDR3 is 16 residues. Trimming at V came to 4 bases and at J to 1 base, leaving 10 bases not matched to a gene. From germline, CDR1 is MGHRA and CDR2 YSYEKL. The CDR3 nucleotides read TGCGCCAGCAGCCTGCCGCCGGGGAGGGATTCCTACGAGCAGTACTTC. It yields the protein CASSLPPGRDSYEQYF.

The chain couples TRBV5-5 to TRBJ2-5; a weak D match, TRBD1 (6 bases). V lost 3 bases to trimming and J lost 4 bases, with 10 bases between them. CDR1 and CDR2 (germline): SGHKS, YYEKEE (reference sequence). This CDR3 contains 13 residues. Here the CDR3 reads CASSSQGRETQYF. For the CDR3, the DNA is TGTGCCAGCAGCTCACAGGGCAGAGAGACCCAGTACTTC.

Notes on this clone: The same CDR3 can be traced to other DNA sequences in this sample. The CDR3 DNA reads TGTGCCAGCAGCCAAGATATCGGAGGCGAGCAGTACTTC. This translates into CASSQDIGGEQYF. The V call is TRBV3-1 (or the pseudogene TRBV3-2), the J call TRBJ2-7; TRBD2 is a possible D gene (5 bases). V was cut by 0 bases and J by 6 bases, with 9 bases left in between. The CDR3 is 13 residues long. Germline lookup yields CDR1 LGHDT and CDR2 YNNKEL (reference sequence).